The rows below give T cell receptor beta chains drawn from one sample of a study of neurological immune-mediated disorders. Using its own MiXCR run on the 5' RACE reads, TCRdb lists one record per CDR3 protein. The sample lists about 66,000 distinct CDR3 sequences; 5.2% were seen once. The sample was PBMCs. These receptors all come from a woman aged 25 to 39 with multiple sclerosis. CDR3s leave out the opening cysteine and the closing phenylalanine or tryptophan. Some rows mark clone size as missing; the rest say once, few, many or name a class of expanded clone.

12 | TRBJ1-5 | TRBV12-3/TRBV12-4 | many | ASSPQGDNQPQH
12 | TRBJ1-1 | TRBV12-3/TRBV12-4 | many | ASSPGSANTEAF
18 | TRBJ2-2 | TRBV7-2 | many | ASSLAGTGGAWADTGELF
15 | TRBJ1-1 | TRBV10-3 | few | AISAGGQGAANTEAF
13 | TRBJ1-5 | TRBV6-5 | many | ASSYSLDITSPQH
15 | TRBJ2-3 | TRBV9 | many | ASSVGLAGGLVDTQY
13 | TRBJ2-1 | TRBV12-3/TRBV12-4 | many | ASSSLAGGPSEQF
8 | TRBJ1-2 | TRBV20-1 | many | SARDYGYT
11 | TRBJ1-2 | TRBV5-5 | many | ASSTEGGYGYT
14 | TRBJ2-5 | TRBV10-3 | many | AISVQPGQGVETQY
13 | TRBJ1-6 | TRBV7-8 | few | ASSDRNGGRSPLN
12 | TRBJ2-7 | TRBV7-3 | few | ASSPDRGPFEQY
16 | TRBJ2-2 | TRBV12-3/TRBV12-4 | many | ASSPLFESFGNTGELF
10 | TRBJ1-5 | TRBV6-5 | . | ASRQPGGTQN
13 | TRBJ2-4 | TRBV10-3 | many | AISVGMLAKNIQY
11 | TRBJ2-7 | TRBV18 | . | ASSPGQGREQY
11 | TRBJ2-5 | TRBV5-1 | many | ASSLGNQETQY
13 | TRBJ1-5 | TRBV15 | . | ATSRAQGTNQPQN
12 | TRBJ1-4 | TRBV20-1 | many | SARDLREEEKLF
10 | TRBJ1-5 | TRBV10-3 | few | AISDSNQPQN
12 | TRBJ2-7 | TRBV5-1 | many | ASSFQGPSYEQY
13 | TRBJ2-2 | TRBV11-2 | many | ASSLLSGGSGELF
10 | TRBJ2-5 | TRBV12-3/TRBV12-4 | many | ASSLNGETQY
13 | TRBJ2-3 | TRBV20-1 | many | SADYSGEGPDTQY
14 | TRBJ2-3 | TRBV10-3 | many | AIRPIGGRGTDTQY
10 | TRBJ2-1 | TRBV20-1 | many | SGRLADNEQF
10 | TRBJ2-7 | TRBV7-7 | many | ASSPEIYEQY
13 | TRBJ2-1 | TRBV4-1 | many | ASSHRDGGPGEQF
12 | TRBJ2-1 | TRBV20-1 | once | STRSGGAYNEQF
14 | TRBJ2-5 | TRBV5-5 | many | ASSLGIPENEETQY
14 | TRBJ1-4 | TRBV5-1 | many | ASSKGLGQATGKLF
13 | TRBJ2-3 | TRBV12-3/TRBV12-4 | many | ASTLLATATDTQY
13 | TRBJ2-7 | TRBV28 | many | ASTPRGTRTYEQY
12 | TRBJ2-3 | TRBV25-1 | . | ASSRAGNTDTQY
11 | TRBJ2-7 | TRBV4-1 | many | ASSRTGAYEQY
13 | TRBJ2-5 | TRBV5-1 | many | ASSLDSGDSKTQY
15 | TRBJ2-7 | TRBV5-1 | many | ASSLLVSGTGGYEQY
13 | TRBJ1-1 | TRBV5-1 | many | ASSLGASLSTEAF
12 | TRBJ1-2 | TRBV6-5 | many | ASSPGGLGYGYT
12 | TRBJ2-3 | TRBV5-1 | many | ASSLKVAADTQY
9 | TRBJ2-1 | TRBV5-6 | many | ASSSNNEQF
14 | TRBJ2-7 | TRBV6-5 | few | ASSYSAGQVHYEQY
13 | TRBJ2-3 | TRBV5-1 | many | ASSLEGGSTDTQY
12 | TRBJ1-2 | TRBV12-3/TRBV12-4 | many | ASSLVGGVYGYT
12 | TRBJ1-1 | TRBV20-1 | many | SAWSSGKNTEAF
11 | TRBJ2-1 | TRBV12-3/TRBV12-4 | many | ASTDKFFNEQF
14 | TRBJ2-6 | TRBV10-3 | many | AISNDGNSGANVLT
12 | TRBJ1-3 | TRBV20-1 | many | SARDLTSGNTIY
11 | TRBJ2-7 | TRBV2 | . | ASSDSLDYEQY
10 | TRBJ2-3 | TRBV27 | . | ASSFSGGAEY
13 | TRBJ1-2 | TRBV9 | many | ASSPNPSGTGILT
11 | TRBJ1-5 | TRBV20-1 | . | SATPGGGQPQH
11 | TRBJ2-7 | TRBV20-1 | many | SASHFESYEQY